Shown below are 3 T cell receptor beta chains from a single sample sequenced in a study of shared T cell receptors in the human thymus. Measured with immunoSEQ multiplex PCR; TCRdb has only the in-frame clones, and not every one. This table holds some 700,000 clones, around 89% found once. These records were also assigned to another study, of human thymus T cells.

Sequencing used thymocytes. Source of these receptors: a boy under three years old with a congenital heart defect.

The chain joins TRBV15 to TRBJ2-1; the match to TRBD2 covers 9 bases. Trimming removed 8 bases from V and 8 bases from J; junction bases left unmatched: 7. Germline V gene lookup returns CDR1 LNHNV and CDR2 YYDKDF (reference sequence). The CDR3 loop spans 13 amino acids. In DNA form, the CDR3 reads TGTGCCACCTCTAGCGGGAAACTCGATGAGCAGTTCTTC. It specifies CATSSGKLDEQFF.

This chain links TRBV7-9 with TRBJ2-3, with 12 bases matching TRBD2. V shed 5 bases and J 6 bases; nucleotides not matched to a gene: 6. Germline V gene sequence: CDR1 SEHNR, CDR2 FQNEAQ (reference sequence). The CDR3 is 15 residues long. The CDR3 DNA reads TGTGCCAGCAGCCCACTAGCGGGAGGTTTGGATACGCAGTATTTT. Its protein is CASSPLAGGLDTQYF.

The chain has TRBV14 and TRBJ2-7; D is unresolved. V dropped 1 base and J dropped 1 base, with 20 bases sitting between them. CDR3 length: 18 amino acids. Germline V gene lookup returns CDR1 SGHDN and CDR2 FVKESK. CDR3 in DNA: TGTGCCAGCAGCCAAGGGGCAGGCCCGCGCTCTTTTTCCTACGAGCAGTACTTC. Protein sequence: CASSQGAGPRSFSYEQYF.